Each of the 32 T cell receptor beta chains below was sequenced from the same sample in a study of blood T cell repertoires in COVID-19. Repertoires were generated with immunoSEQ multiplex PCR, while TCRdb's copy carries only in-frame clones and drops some. The sample has 300,000 or so clones, 75% to 90% seen once. Sequencing was carried out using peripheral blood. The source is a woman aged 40 to 50 with acute or convalescent COVID-19.

The rearrangement uses TRBV2 and TRBJ1-2, with 9 bases aligning to TRBD1. This CDR3 spans 14 amino acids. Germline CDR1 reads SNHLY; CDR2 reads FYNNEI. V lost 4 bases, J lost 6 bases, and 6 bases stayed unmatched. The CDR3: CASSAGTGWDGYTF. The DNA of the CDR3 is TGTGCCAGCAGTGCTGGGACAGGGTGGGATGGCTACACCTTC.

The chain has TRBV4-2 and TRBJ2-2; 9 bases are a match to TRBD2. The CDR3 totals 17 residues. From germline, CDR1 is LGHNA and CDR2 YNFKEQ. V lost 0 bases to trimming and J lost 4 bases; unmatched junction nucleotides: 6. CDR3 amino acids: CASSQDYSGGSTGELFF. The DNA for the CDR3 is TGTGCCAGCAGCCAAGATTATAGCGGGGGATCCACCGGGGAGCTGTTTTTT.

The chain recombines TRBV6-5 with TRBJ2-3; 7 nucleotides agree with TRBD1. V was clipped by 1 base and J by 7 bases; unmatched bases: 8. CDR3 length equals 15 residues. Germline CDR1 reads MNHEY; CDR2 reads SVGAGI. The CDR3 loop is CASSYYRGSRNTQYF. For the CDR3, the DNA is TGTGCCAGCAGTTACTACAGGGGAAGCAGGAATACGCAGTATTTT.

J is TRBJ1-2 and V is TRBV12-3 or TRBV12-4; D is unclear. The CDR3 contains 13 residues. The V gene lost 6 bases and the J gene lost 3 bases, with 11 bases spanning the gap. In nucleotides, the CDR3 is TGTGCCAGCAGCCTACGACGGGACTATGGCTACACCTTC. Translation gives CASSLRRDYGYTF.

The V and J genes are TRBV6-5 and TRBJ1-6, with D unclear. The CDR3 consists of 13 residues. Trimming stripped 7 bases from V and 11 bases from J, with 15 bases between. Germline values: CDR1 MNHEY, CDR2 SVGAGI. The CDR3 is CASTQYVETPLHF. The CDR3 DNA follows: TGTGCCAGCACCCAGTACGTGGAGACACCCCTCCACTTT.

This chain uses TRBV5-5 with TRBJ1-2, with D possibly being TRBD1 (5 bases). CDR3 length: 15 amino acids. Germline V lookup: CDR1 SGHKS, CDR2 YYEKEE (reference sequence). The V end was cut by 1 base, the J end by 5 bases, with 15 bases between. The CDR3 region has the DNA TGTGCCAGCAGCTTGCGGGGGAAGAATGAGTATGGCTACACCTTC. This codes for CASSLRGKNEYGYTF.

This clone appeared a few times. The rearrangement uses TRBV21-1 and TRBJ1-3; the DNA was not used to check the table's D call, TRBD1. TRBV21-1 is tagged as a pseudogene. The CDR3 runs to 14 residues. The CDR3: CASSKGDRANTIYF. The DNA for the CDR3 is TGTGCCAGCAGCAAAGGGGACAGGGCAAACACCATATATTTT.

The chain is built from TRBV12-3 or TRBV12-4 and TRBJ2-5, with D hard to call. The CDR3 runs to 13 residues. Trimming shortened V by 5 bases and J by 0 bases, and 7 bases separated the two germline ends. The CDR3 sequence is CASSRSHQETQYF. The CDR3 nucleotides are TGTGCCAGCAGTCGGAGTCACCAAGAGACCCAGTACTTC.

This clone was seen a single time. The V call is TRBV2, the J call TRBJ1-2; D possibly corresponds to TRBD1 (6 bases). Trimming took 7 bases from V and 8 from J, leaving 17 bases between them. The V gene's germline CDR1 is SNHLY and CDR2 FYNNEI. The CDR3 consists of 13 residues. The CDR3 nucleotides are TGTGCCAGCATAGTACAGGGAAACTGGGGCTACACCTTC. It is translated as CASIVQGNWGYTF.

A note on this clone: Other DNA sequences from this sample encode an identical CDR3 as well. This CDR3 is CASSLVASGGADTQYF. In nucleotides, the CDR3 is TGTGCCAGCAGCTTAGTCGCTAGCGGGGGGGCCGATACGCAGTATTTT. This rearrangement joins TRBV7-2 to TRBJ2-3; 12 nucleotides line up with TRBD2. Germline V gene sequence: CDR1 SGHTA, CDR2 FQGNSA. V lost 1 base and J lost 6; bases outside the gene matches: 5. The CDR3 is made up of 16 amino acids.

This chain uses TRBV9 with TRBJ1-1; D is ambiguous. Per the germline V gene, CDR1 is SGDLS and CDR2 is YYNGEE. Trimming removed 3 bases from V and 8 bases from J, with 8 bases in between. The CDR3 spans 11 residues. The CDR3 reads CASSDDKEAFF. Written as DNA, the CDR3 is TGTGCCAGCAGCGATGACAAAGAAGCTTTCTTT.

The chain couples TRBV7-3 to TRBJ1-1; a weak D match, TRBD1 (6 bases). Germline CDR1 is SGHTA and CDR2 is FQGTGA. The ends were cut back, 4 bases at V and 5 bases at J, with 14 bases in the middle. The CDR3 covers 14 residues. DNA of the CDR3: TGTGCCAGCAGCTCCAACTCAGGGGAGACTGAAGCTTTCTTT. Translating it yields CASSSNSGETEAFF.

The chain joins TRBV19 to TRBJ2-4; 12 bases align to TRBD2. The CDR3 contains 18 residues. The germline V gene has CDR1 LNHDA and CDR2 SQIVND (reference sequence). After removal of 4 bases from V and 0 bases from J, the junction contained 7 bases not matched to a gene. CDR3 nucleotides: TGTGCCAGTAGTACTAGCGGGGGGGCCTCAGAAGCCAAAAACATTCAGTACTTC. As protein: CASSTSGGASEAKNIQYF.

The chain couples TRBV2 to TRBJ2-1; TRBD1 matches 9 bases. CDR3 length: 15 residues. V shed 6 bases and J 8 bases; nucleotides not matched to a gene: 11. Germline-derived CDR1 and CDR2 are SNHLY and FYNNEI. The DNA of the CDR3 is TGTGCCAGCAGGGCAGGACAGGGGAGGTACGATGAGCAGTTCTTC. Protein: CASRAGQGRYDEQFF. The complete variable domain, with remaining parts taken from reference TRBV2 and TRBJ2-1, reads EPEVTQTPSHQVTQMGQEVILRCVPISNHLYFYWYRQILGQKVEFLVSFYNNEISEKSEIFDDQFSVERPDGSNFTLKIRSTKLEDSAMYFCASRAGQGRYDEQFFGPGTRLTVL.

The sample holds one count of this clone. J is TRBJ1-1 and V is TRBV2; 7 nucleotides line up with TRBD1. This CDR3 has 13 residues. J lost 1 base, V lost 10 bases, and 6 bases had no gene match. Germline V gene lookup returns CDR1 SNHLY and CDR2 FYNNEI. The CDR3 DNA follows: TGTGCCACAGCGACAGGGCAGAACACTGAAGCTTTCTTT. Translated, it gives CATATGQNTEAFF.

As regards this clone: The same CDR3 is also encoded by other DNA sequences in this sample. The J gene is TRBJ1-2, the V gene TRBV27; D is possibly TRBD1 (5 bases). Per the germline V gene, CDR1 is MNHEY and CDR2 is SMNVEV (reference sequence). V was clipped by 3 bases and J by 8 bases, with 13 bases between them. The CDR3 contains 13 residues. In DNA form, the CDR3 reads TGTGCCAGCAGTTTTTGGCAGGGTGGGGGCTACACCTTC. Translating it yields CASSFWQGGGYTF.

The chain couples TRBV7-2 to TRBJ2-5; 11 nucleotides align to TRBD2. V gave up 3 bases and J gave up 1 base; unmatched junction bases: 1. Germline assignment: CDR1 SGHTA and CDR2 FQGNSA. The CDR3 has 15 residues. The CDR3 loop reads CASSFSGGAQETQYF. CDR3 bases: TGTGCCAGCAGCTTTAGCGGGGGGGCCCAAGAGACCCAGTACTTC.

This clone was detected a few times. This rearrangement joins TRBV19 to TRBJ1-4; 12 nucleotides line up with TRBD1. The CDR3 is 14 residues long. V shed 6 bases, J shed 13 bases, and the junction held 9 bases outside the gene matches. In germline, CDR1 is LNHDA, CDR2 SQIVND (reference sequence). The CDR3 region has the DNA TGTGCCAGTAGACCGGGACAGGGGGCGCAGGGACTGTTTTTT. Amino acids: CASRPGQGAQGLFF.

V gene TRBV5-1 combines with J gene TRBJ2-3; 10 nucleotides align to TRBD2. V was pared by 4 bases and J by 5 bases, with 10 bases of the junction left unmatched. The CDR3 contains 16 residues. From germline, CDR1 is SGHRS and CDR2 YFSETQ. CDR3 DNA sequence: TGCGCCAGCAGCCCGCCGATAGCGGGGGGTCTAGATACGCAGTATTTT. This encodes CASSPPIAGGLDTQYF.

This sequence joins TRBV15 and TRBJ1-5; D is uncertain. The V end lost 3 bases, the J end lost 8 bases, and 14 bases lay between the germline ends. The CDR3 runs 14 residues. The germline V gene encodes CDR1 LNHNV and CDR2 YYDKDF (reference sequence). CDR3 sequence (DNA): TGTGCCACCAGCAGGGGGAGTGGATCGGAGCCCCAGCATTTT. Protein sequence: CATSRGSGSEPQHF.

This rearrangement joins TRBV6-1 to TRBJ1-2; 8 positions agree with TRBD1. This CDR3 region has 16 residues. Per germline, CDR1 MNHNS and CDR2 SASEGT. The V gene end was trimmed by 4 bases and the J gene end by 5 bases; junction bases not matched to a gene: 12. CDR3 sequence: CASSVSRPGTGYGYTF. The CDR3 region has the DNA TGTGCCAGCAGTGTATCCCGACCCGGGACAGGTTATGGCTACACCTTC.

The chain is built from TRBV2 and TRBJ1-1; D is unresolved. Trimming left V 4 bases short and J 8 bases short, with 11 bases between. The CDR3 runs to 12 residues. Germline CDR1 SNHLY, CDR2 FYNNEI. The CDR3 DNA is TGTGCCAGCAGTGCCCCCGGTTTAGAAGCTTTCTTT. This gives the protein CASSAPGLEAFF.

The rearrangement joins TRBV7-8 to TRBJ1-3; TRBD1 matches 7 bases. V lost 5 bases to trimming and J lost 1 base; unmatched junction nucleotides: 8. The CDR3 totals 16 residues. Germline lookup yields CDR1 SGHVS and CDR2 FQNEAQ. The CDR3 DNA reads TGTGCCAGCAGCCACAGACAGGGTTTTTCTGGAAACACCATATATTTT. Amino acids: CASSHRQGFSGNTIYF. Combining the CDR3 with reference TRBV7-8 and TRBJ1-3 gives the whole variable domain GAGVSQSPRYKVAKRGQDVALRCDPISGHVSLFWYQQALGQGPEFLTYFQNEAQLDKSGLPSDRFFAERPEGSVSTLKIQRTQQEDSAVYLCASSHRQGFSGNTIYFGEGSWLTVV.

The rearrangement uses TRBV5-1 and TRBJ2-3; possibly TRBD1 for D (6 bases). CDR1 and CDR2 (germline): SGHRS, YFSETQ. V was pared by 6 bases and J by 0 bases, with 14 bases between. The CDR3 is 15 residues long. This CDR3 is CASTVGHRSTDTQYF. CDR3 DNA sequence: TGCGCCAGCACCGTGGGACACCGAAGCACAGATACGCAGTATTTT. Full variable domain (remainder filled in from reference TRBV5-1 and TRBJ2-3): KAGVTQTPRYLIKTRGQQVTLSCSPISGHRSVSWYQQTPGQGLQFLFEYFSETQRNKGNFPGRFSGRQFSNSRSEMNVSTLELGDSALYLCASTVGHRSTDTQYFGPGTRLTVL.

The J gene is TRBJ1-2, the V gene TRBV18; D not resolved. V was trimmed by 1 base and J by 0 bases, leaving 6 bases between them. Germline V gene data show CDR1 as KGHSH and CDR2 as LQKENI. There are 14 residues in the CDR3. The CDR3 nucleotides are TGTGCCAGCTCACCACGGCAGGCTAACTATGGCTACACCTTC. Protein product: CASSPRQANYGYTF.

This chain joins TRBV3-1 (or the pseudogene TRBV3-2) and TRBJ2-1, with 7 bases fitting TRBD1. Trimming at V came to 4 bases and at J to 5 bases, leaving 17 bases not matched to a gene. The CDR3 contains 18 residues. Germline lookup yields CDR1 LGHDT and CDR2 YNNKEL (reference sequence). The CDR3 spells CASSLSTDRVLLNNEQFF. CDR3 nucleotide sequence: TGTGCCAGCAGCCTCTCTACTGACAGGGTCCTCCTCAACAATGAGCAGTTCTTC.

J is TRBJ1-1 and V is TRBV9; 8 bases line up with TRBD1. This CDR3 is 15 amino acids long. CDR1 SGDLS and CDR2 YYNGEE come from the germline V gene. Trimming cost V 4 bases and J 4 bases; bases outside gene matches: 9. DNA of the CDR3: TGTGCCAGCAGCCCGAGGACAGGGCCCGGCACTGAAGCTTTCTTT. It yields the protein CASSPRTGPGTEAFF. The variable domain in full, with the rest retrieved from reference TRBV9 and TRBJ1-1, is DSGVTQTPKHLITATGQRVTLRCSPRSGDLSVYWYQQSLDQGLQFLIQYYNGEERAKGNILERFSAQQFPDLHSELNLSSLELGDSALYFCASSPRTGPGTEAFFGQGTRLTVV.

V usage is TRBV6-6 and J usage is TRBJ1-1; maybe TRBD1 (5 bases). Trimming removed 2 bases at V and 3 bases at J, with 7 bases between. This CDR3 region has 13 residues. Germline CDR1 is MNHNY and CDR2 is SVGAGI (reference sequence). CDR3 region: CASSYGHYTEAFF. CDR3 DNA sequence: TGTGCCAGCAGTTACGGACACTACACTGAAGCTTTCTTT.

This sequence joins TRBV5-1 and TRBJ1-1; 9 bases fit TRBD1. Looked up from germline, CDR1 is SGHRS and CDR2 is YFSETQ. This CDR3 is built from 16 residues. V trimming: 4 bases; J trimming: 7 bases; junction bases outside the gene matches: 14. This chain's CDR3 is CASSPLNRDRVHEAFF. The CDR3 region has the DNA TGCGCCAGCAGCCCGCTAAACCGGGACAGGGTTCATGAAGCTTTCTTT.

The chain uses TRBV3-1 (or the pseudogene TRBV3-2) and TRBJ1-4; 12 bases agree with TRBD1. The germline CDR1 and CDR2 sequences are LGHDT and YNNKEL (reference sequence). The CDR3 consists of 16 residues. The trim removed 1 base at V and 8 bases at J, leaving 5 bases unmatched. DNA of the CDR3: TGTGCCAGCAGCCAAGGTACCGGGACAGGGGGCGAAAAACTGTTTTTT. Amino acid sequence: CASSQGTGTGGEKLFF.

V gene TRBV10-3 combines with J gene TRBJ1-1, with D possibly TRBD1 on 6 matching bases. Germline V lookup: CDR1 ENHRY, CDR2 SYGVKD. Trimming removed 10 bases at V and 8 bases at J, with 17 bases between. This CDR3 contains 12 residues. The CDR3: CATKTAQGEAFF. The CDR3 region has the DNA TGTGCCACTAAGACGGCCCAGGGGGAAGCTTTCTTT.

This chain connects TRBV3-1 (or the pseudogene TRBV3-2) to TRBJ1-1, with no clear D. Germline values: CDR1 LGHDT, CDR2 YNNKEL (reference sequence). This CDR3 region has 15 residues. V was trimmed by 1 base and J by 2 bases, leaving 11 bases between them. CDR3 DNA sequence: TGTGCCAGCAGCCAAGCTTTCACGGTAAACACTGAAGCTTTCTTT. It codes for CASSQAFTVNTEAFF.